A selection of T cell receptor beta chains follows, all from one sample in a study of blood T cells in healthy people across ages. Via MiXCR, TCRdb re-called the 5' RACE reads, giving one row per CDR3 protein. Of roughly 800,000 distinct CDR3 sequences listed, more than 20% are singletons. A further study also used this sample, focusing on T cells of mothers and their children.

The sequenced material came from blood. The receptors were sampled from a boy under 18 in good health. Both conserved end residues are part of each CDR3.

TRBV7-9	TRBJ1-1	CASSVPRDTEAFF
TRBV5-1	TRBJ2-2	CASTGELFF
TRBV28	-	CASSYDRQETQYF
TRBV7-8	TRBJ2-7	CASRDYGASSYEQYF
TRBV7-9	TRBJ2-1	CASSSPGQGDEQFF
TRBV3-1	TRBJ1-4	CASSQEWTGREKLFF
TRBV9	TRBJ2-3	CASSALLTDTQYF
TRBV11-2	-	CASSSLGGTYEQYF
TRBV20-1	TRBJ2-3	CSARDFASGREDTQYF
TRBV7-6	TRBJ1-2	CASSWDSGQSSGYTF
TRBV12-3/TRBV12-4	TRBJ2-7	CASSSIGETVYEQYF
TRBV13	TRBJ2-5	CASSLSTSWDGETQYF
TRBV27	TRBJ2-3	CASTPIGLAASTDTQYF
TRBV5-1	TRBJ2-7	CASSTGTYLYEQYF
TRBV7-2	TRBJ2-7	CASSLALAAVYEQYF
TRBV7-9	TRBJ2-3	CASSFGPREADTQYF
TRBV3-1	TRBJ2-5	CASSPGASWGQLQETQYF
TRBV29-1	TRBJ1-1	CSVPPAGPNTEAFF
TRBV4-1	TRBJ2-5	CASSQDLRGRETQYF
TRBV15	TRBJ1-4	CATSRGDRAPTNEKLFF
TRBV6-6	TRBJ2-3	CASSYGQGRTDTQYF
TRBV5-1	TRBJ1-1	CASSLVQPGLGTEAFF
TRBV6-2/TRBV6-3	TRBJ2-7	CASSAAGLYYEQYF
TRBV4-1	-	CASSQGPDSPGYEQYF
TRBV7-9	TRBJ2-5	CASSLSGPETQYF
TRBV28	TRBJ2-5	CASSTDTQETQYF
TRBV29-1	TRBJ1-2	CSALGTAINYGYTF
TRBV4-1	-	CASAKPAVYGVNEQYF
TRBV12-3/TRBV12-4	-	CASSPNRGEQFF
TRBV12-3/TRBV12-4	TRBJ2-5	CASSRGQGQTQYF
TRBV28	TRBJ1-4	CASSSFRTETNEKLFF
TRBV20-1	TRBJ2-3	CSAKPFWLAGGEGTDTQYF
TRBV20-1	TRBJ2-4	CSAPETGTKNIQYF
TRBV4-3	TRBJ1-2	CASSQEEQNYGYTF
TRBV7-2	TRBJ2-4	CASSFRQGINIQYF
TRBV12-3/TRBV12-4	TRBJ2-5	CASIRDRGWETQYF
TRBV6-6	TRBJ1-2	CASSAPGDLPGYTF
TRBV5-1	TRBJ2-3	CASSLGSPDTQYF
TRBV20-1	TRBJ2-1	CSARESVVNEQFF
TRBV4-2	TRBJ2-5	CASSQFTSGQETQYF